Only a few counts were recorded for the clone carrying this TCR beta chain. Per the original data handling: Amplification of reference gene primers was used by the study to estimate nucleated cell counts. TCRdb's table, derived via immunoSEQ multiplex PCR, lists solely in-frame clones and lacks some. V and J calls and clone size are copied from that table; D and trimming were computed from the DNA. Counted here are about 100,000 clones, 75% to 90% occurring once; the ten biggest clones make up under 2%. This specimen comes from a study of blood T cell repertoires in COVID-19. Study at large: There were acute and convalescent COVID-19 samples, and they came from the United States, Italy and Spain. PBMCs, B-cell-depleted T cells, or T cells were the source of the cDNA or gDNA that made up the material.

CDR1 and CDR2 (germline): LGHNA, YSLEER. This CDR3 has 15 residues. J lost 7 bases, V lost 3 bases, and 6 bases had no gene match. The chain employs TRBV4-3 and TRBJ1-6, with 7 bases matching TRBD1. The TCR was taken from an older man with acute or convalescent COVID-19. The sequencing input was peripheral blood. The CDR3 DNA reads TGCGCCAGCAGCCAGTTCAGGGGGAAAAATTCACCCCTCCACTTT. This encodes CASSQFRGKNSPLHF.